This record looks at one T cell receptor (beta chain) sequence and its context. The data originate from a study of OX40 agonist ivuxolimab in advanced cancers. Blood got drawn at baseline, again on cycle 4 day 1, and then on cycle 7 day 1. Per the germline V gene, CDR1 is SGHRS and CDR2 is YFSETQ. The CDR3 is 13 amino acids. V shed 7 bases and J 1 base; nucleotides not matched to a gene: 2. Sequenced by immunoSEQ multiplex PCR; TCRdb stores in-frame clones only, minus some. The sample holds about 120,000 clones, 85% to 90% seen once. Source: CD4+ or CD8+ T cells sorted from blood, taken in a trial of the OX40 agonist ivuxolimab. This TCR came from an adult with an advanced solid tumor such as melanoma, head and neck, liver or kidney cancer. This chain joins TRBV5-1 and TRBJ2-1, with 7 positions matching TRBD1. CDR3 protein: CASGTASYNEQFF. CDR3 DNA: TGCGCCAGCGGGACAGCTTCCTACAATGAGCAGTTCTTC.